Here is one T cell receptor (beta chain) with its context. What it binds is unknown. V was pared by 10 bases and J by 0 bases, with 12 bases between. This CDR3 spans 13 amino acids. The germline gives CDR1 LNHDA, CDR2 SQIVND (reference sequence). The data stem from a study of a mutant IDH1 vaccine in newly diagnosed glioma. Study conclusions and caveats: Pseudoprogression appeared independent of alterations in top peripheral clonotypes.

TCRdb's copy holds only in-frame clones and misses some; the assay was immunoSEQ multiplex PCR. The repertoire consists of around 54,000 clones, with over 80% occurring once and the leading ten covering more than 1.1%. Documented time point: week 23, last vaccination. Vaccination used 300 ug of mutant IDH1 20-mer peptide per dose, with topical imiquimod. This receptor was identified in a man in his forties with glioma. The specimen comprised PBMCs, sampled from a glioma patient whose treatment included an IDH1 peptide vaccine. The rearrangement uses TRBV19 and TRBJ1-1, with D perhaps TRBD1 (6 bases). As DNA, the CDR3 is TGTGCCACATCACAGGGCCTGAACACTGAAGCTTTCTTT. The encoded protein is CATSQGLNTEAFF.